Included here is one T cell receptor (beta chain) sequence, with context. The data were taken from a study of PD-1 blockade in classical Hodgkin lymphoma. The CDR3 consists of 15 residues. In germline, CDR1 is SNHLY, CDR2 FYNNEI. V shed 5 bases and J shed 0 bases, with 11 bases lying between them. Relapse after autologous stem cell transplantation occurred in every patient, and brentuximab vedotin exposure varied. Profiling relied on immunoSEQ multiplex PCR, and the TCRdb table lists in-frame clones only, not all of them. The table shows fewer than 50,000 clones, with almost 90% occurring only once. The gene calls are TRBV2 and TRBJ1-5, with D possibly being TRBD1 (5 bases). The sample consisted of peripheral blood mononuclear cells (PBMCs), taken at baseline. This receptor was taken from a human donor with classical Hodgkin lymphoma. The CDR3 bases are TGTGCCAGCAGTCCCGGGAGGGGTAGCAATCAGCCCCAGCATTTT. It yields the protein CASSPGRGSNQPQHF.